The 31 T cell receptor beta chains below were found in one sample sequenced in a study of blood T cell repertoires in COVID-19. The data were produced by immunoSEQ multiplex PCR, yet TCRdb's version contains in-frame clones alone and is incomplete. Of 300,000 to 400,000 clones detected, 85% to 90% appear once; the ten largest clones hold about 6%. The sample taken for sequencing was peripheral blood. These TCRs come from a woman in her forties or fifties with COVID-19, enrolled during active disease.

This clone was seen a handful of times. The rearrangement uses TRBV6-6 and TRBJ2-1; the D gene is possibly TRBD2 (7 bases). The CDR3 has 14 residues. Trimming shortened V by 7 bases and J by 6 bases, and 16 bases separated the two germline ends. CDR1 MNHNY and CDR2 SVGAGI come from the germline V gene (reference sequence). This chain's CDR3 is CASIPGLQGNEQFF. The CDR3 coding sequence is TGTGCCAGCATACCGGGACTACAGGGCAATGAGCAGTTCTTC.

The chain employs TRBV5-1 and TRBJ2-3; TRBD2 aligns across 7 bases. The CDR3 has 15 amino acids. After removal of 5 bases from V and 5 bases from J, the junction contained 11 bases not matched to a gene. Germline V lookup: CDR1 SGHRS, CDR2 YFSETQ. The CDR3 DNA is TGCGCCAGCAGGGAGCAACGCCAGCGGGGAGATACGCAGTATTTT. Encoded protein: CASREQRQRGDTQYF.

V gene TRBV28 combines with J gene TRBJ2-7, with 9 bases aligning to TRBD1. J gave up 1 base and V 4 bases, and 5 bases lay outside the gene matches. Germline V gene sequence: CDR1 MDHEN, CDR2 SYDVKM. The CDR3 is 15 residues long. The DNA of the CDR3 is TGTGCCAGCAGTTCTGGGGGACAGGGTTCCTACGAGCAGTACTTC. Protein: CASSSGGQGSYEQYF.

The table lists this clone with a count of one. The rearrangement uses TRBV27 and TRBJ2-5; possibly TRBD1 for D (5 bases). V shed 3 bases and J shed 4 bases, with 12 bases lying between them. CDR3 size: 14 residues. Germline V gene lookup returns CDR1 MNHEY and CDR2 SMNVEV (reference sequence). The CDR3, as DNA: TGTGCCAGCAGTTTGGGGCCCAACGGAGAGACCCAGTACTTC. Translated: CASSLGPNGETQYF.

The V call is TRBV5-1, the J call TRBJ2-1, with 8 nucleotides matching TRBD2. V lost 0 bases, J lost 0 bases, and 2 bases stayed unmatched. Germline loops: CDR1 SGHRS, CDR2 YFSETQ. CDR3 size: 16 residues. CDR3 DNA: TGCGCCAGCAGCTTGGGGAGCGGGAGCTCCTACAATGAGCAGTTCTTC. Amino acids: CASSLGSGSSYNEQFF.

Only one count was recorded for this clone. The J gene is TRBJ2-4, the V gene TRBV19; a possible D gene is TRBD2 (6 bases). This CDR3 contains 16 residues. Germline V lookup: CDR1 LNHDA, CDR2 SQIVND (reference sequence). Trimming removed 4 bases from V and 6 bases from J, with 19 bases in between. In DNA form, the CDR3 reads TGTGCCAGTAGTACCTCCAGGGTCGGGAGCGGAAACATTCAGTACTTC. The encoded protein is CASSTSRVGSGNIQYF.

The CDR3 bases are TGCGCCAGCAGTCAAGACTCGAATCCCGCAAGGACCCAGTACTTC. Translated, it gives CASSQDSNPARTQYF. The genes are TRBV10-1 and TRBJ2-5; D is unclear. Trimming took off 5 bases at V and 7 bases at J, with 20 bases between the two ends. This CDR3 contains 15 residues. Per germline, CDR1 WNHNN and CDR2 SYGVQD (reference sequence).

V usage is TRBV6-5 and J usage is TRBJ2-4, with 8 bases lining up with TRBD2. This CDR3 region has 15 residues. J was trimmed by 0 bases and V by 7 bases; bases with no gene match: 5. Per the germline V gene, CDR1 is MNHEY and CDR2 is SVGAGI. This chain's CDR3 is CASTHREGAKNIQYF. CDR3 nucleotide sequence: TGTGCCAGCACCCACCGGGAGGGAGCCAAAAACATTCAGTACTTC.

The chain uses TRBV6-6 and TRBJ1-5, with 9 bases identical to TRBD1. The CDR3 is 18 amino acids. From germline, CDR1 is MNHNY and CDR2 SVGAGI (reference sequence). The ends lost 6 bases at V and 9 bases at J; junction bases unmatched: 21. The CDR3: CASSRASTGTGRGTPQHF. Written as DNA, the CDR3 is TGTGCCAGCAGCCGAGCTTCAACCGGGACAGGGAGAGGTACGCCCCAGCATTTT.

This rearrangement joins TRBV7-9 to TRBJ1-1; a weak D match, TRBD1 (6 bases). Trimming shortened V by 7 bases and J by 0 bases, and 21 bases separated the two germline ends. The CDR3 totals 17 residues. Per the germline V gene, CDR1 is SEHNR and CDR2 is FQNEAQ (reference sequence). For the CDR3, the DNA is TGTGCCAGCACGGGGACAAACTTTCCCAAGATGAACACTGAAGCTTTCTTT. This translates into CASTGTNFPKMNTEAFF. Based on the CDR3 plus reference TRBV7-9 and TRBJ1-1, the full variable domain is DTGVSQNPRHKITKRGQNVTFRCDPISEHNRLYWYRQTLGQGPEFLTYFQNEAQLEKSRLLSDRFSAERPKGSFSTLEIQRTEQGDSAMYLCASTGTNFPKMNTEAFFGQGTRLTVV.

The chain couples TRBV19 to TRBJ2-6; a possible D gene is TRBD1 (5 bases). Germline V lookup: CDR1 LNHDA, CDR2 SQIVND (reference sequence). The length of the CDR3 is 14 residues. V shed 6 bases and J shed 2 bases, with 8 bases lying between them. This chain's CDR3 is CASSMDTGANVLTF. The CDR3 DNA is TGTGCCAGTAGCATGGACACTGGGGCCAACGTCCTGACTTTC.

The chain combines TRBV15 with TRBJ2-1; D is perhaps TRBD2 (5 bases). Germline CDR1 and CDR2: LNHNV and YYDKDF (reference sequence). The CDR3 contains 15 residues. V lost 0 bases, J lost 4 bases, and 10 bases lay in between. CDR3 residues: CATSRDRSGYNEQFF. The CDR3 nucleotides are TGTGCCACCAGCAGAGATAGAAGCGGATACAATGAGCAGTTCTTC. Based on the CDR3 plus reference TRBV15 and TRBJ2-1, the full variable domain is DAMVIQNPRYQVTQFGKPVTLSCSQTLNHNVMYWYQQKSSQAPKLLFHYYDKDFNNEADTPDNFQSRRPNTSFCFLDIRSPGLGDTAMYLCATSRDRSGYNEQFFGPGTRLTVL.

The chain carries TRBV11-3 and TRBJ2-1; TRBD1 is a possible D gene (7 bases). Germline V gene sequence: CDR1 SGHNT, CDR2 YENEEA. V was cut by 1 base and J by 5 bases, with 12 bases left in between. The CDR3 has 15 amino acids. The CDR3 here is CASSLGSRGDNEQFF. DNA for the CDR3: TGTGCCAGCAGCTTAGGTTCCAGGGGGGACAATGAGCAGTTCTTC. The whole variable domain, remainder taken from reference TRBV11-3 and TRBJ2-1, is EAGVVQSPRYKIIEKKQPVAFWCNPISGHNTLYWYLQNLGQGPELLIRYENEEAVDDSQLPKDRFSAERLKGVDSTLKIQPAELGDSAVYLCASSLGSRGDNEQFFGPGTRLTVL.

The CDR3: CASNVANEQFF. Here the CDR3 DNA reads TGTGCCAGCAATGTGGCCAATGAGCAGTTCTTC. The V and J genes are TRBV2 and TRBJ2-1; D gene ambiguous. The CDR3 runs 11 residues. Germline values: CDR1 SNHLY, CDR2 FYNNEI. Trimming cost V 7 bases and J 6 bases, with 7 bases left between them. Full variable domain (missing parts from reference TRBV2 and TRBJ2-1): EPEVTQTPSHQVTQMGQEVILRCVPISNHLYFYWYRQILGQKVEFLVSFYNNEISEKSEIFDDQFSVERPDGSNFTLKIRSTKLEDSAMYFCASNVANEQFFGPGTRLTVL.

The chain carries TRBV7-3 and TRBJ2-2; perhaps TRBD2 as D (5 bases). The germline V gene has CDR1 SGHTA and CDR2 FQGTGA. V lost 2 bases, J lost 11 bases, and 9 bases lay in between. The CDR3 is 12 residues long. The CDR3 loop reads CASSLSPGELFF. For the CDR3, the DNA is TGTGCCAGCAGCTTATCTCCGGGAGAGCTGTTTTTT.

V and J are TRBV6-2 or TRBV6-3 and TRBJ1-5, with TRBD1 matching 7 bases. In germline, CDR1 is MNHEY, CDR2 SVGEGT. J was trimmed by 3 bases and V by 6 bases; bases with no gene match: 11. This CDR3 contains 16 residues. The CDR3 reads CASSPIMGQPNQPQHF. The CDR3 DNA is TGTGCCAGCAGCCCAATTATGGGACAGCCCAATCAGCCCCAGCATTTT.

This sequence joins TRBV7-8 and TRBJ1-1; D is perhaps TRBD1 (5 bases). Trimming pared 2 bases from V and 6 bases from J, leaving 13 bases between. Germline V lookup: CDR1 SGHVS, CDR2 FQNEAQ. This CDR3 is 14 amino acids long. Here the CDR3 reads CASSLQTGLSEAFF. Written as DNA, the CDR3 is TGTGCCAGCAGCTTACAAACAGGTCTGTCTGAAGCTTTCTTT.

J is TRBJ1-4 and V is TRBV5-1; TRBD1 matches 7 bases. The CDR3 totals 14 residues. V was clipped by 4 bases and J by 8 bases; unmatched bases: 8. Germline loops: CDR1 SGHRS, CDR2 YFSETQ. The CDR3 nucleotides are TGCGCCAGCAGCCAAGGACAGGTGGGCGAAAAACTGTTTTTT. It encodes CASSQGQVGEKLFF.

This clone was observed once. CDR3 sequence: CASSLESGTGNTIYF. CDR3 nucleotide sequence: TGTGCCAGCAGCTTGGAGTCAGGAACTGGAAACACCATATATTTT. V gene TRBV5-6 combines with J gene TRBJ1-3, with D unresolved. Germline CDR1 and CDR2: SGHDT and YYEEEE. With 0 bases removed from V and 2 bases from J, the gap between germline ends came to 9 bases. The CDR3 covers 15 residues. The full variable domain, its missing parts supplied by reference TRBV5-6 and TRBJ1-3, is DAGVTQSPTHLIKTRGQQVTLRCSPKSGHDTVSWYQQALGQGPQFIFQYYEEEERQRGNFPDRFSGHQFPNYSSELNVNALLLGDSALYLCASSLESGTGNTIYFGEGSWLTVV.

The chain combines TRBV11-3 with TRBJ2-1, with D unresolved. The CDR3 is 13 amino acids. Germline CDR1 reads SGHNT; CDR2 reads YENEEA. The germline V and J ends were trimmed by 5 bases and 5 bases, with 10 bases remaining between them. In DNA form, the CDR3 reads TGTGCCAGCAGCCGGAGTATGGACAATGAGCAGTTCTTC. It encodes CASSRSMDNEQFF.

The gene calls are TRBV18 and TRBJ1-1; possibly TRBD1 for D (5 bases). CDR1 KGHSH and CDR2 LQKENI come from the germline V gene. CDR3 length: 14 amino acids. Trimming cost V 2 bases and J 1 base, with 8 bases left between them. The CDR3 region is CASSPGAGNTEAFF. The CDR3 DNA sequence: TGTGCCAGCTCACCAGGGGCAGGGAACACTGAAGCTTTCTTT.

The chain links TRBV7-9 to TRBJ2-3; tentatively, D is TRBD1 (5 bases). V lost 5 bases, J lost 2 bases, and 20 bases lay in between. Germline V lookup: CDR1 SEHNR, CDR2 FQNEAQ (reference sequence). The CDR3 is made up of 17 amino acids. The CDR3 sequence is CASSLTQGSVFTDTQYF. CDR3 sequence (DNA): TGTGCCAGCAGCCTCACTCAGGGTTCCGTGTTCACAGATACGCAGTATTTT.

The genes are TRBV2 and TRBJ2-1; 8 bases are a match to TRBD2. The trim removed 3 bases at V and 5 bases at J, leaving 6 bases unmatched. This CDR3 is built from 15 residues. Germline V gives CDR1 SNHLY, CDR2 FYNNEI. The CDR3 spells CASSEAGGGHNEQFF. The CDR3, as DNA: TGTGCCAGCAGTGAGGCGGGAGGTGGTCACAATGAGCAGTTCTTC.

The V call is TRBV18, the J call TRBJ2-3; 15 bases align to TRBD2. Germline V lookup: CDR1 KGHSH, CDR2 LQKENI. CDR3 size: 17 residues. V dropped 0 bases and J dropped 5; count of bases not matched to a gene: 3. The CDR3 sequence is CASSPPGLAGGKDTQYF. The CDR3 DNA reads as TGTGCCAGCTCACCACCTGGACTAGCGGGAGGGAAAGATACGCAGTATTTT.

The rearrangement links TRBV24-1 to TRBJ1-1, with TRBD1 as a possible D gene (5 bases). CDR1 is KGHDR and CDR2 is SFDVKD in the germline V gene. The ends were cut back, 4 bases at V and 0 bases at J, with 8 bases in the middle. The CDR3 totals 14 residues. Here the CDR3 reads CATSENRLNTEAFF. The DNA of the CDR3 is TGTGCCACCAGTGAAAACAGGTTGAACACTGAAGCTTTCTTT.

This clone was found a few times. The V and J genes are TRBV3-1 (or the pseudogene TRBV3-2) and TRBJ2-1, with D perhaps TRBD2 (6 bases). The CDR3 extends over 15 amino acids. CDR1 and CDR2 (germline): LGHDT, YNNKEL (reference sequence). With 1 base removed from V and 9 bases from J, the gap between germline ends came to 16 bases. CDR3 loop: CASSQVREIGGEQFF. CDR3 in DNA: TGTGCCAGCAGCCAAGTCCGGGAGATTGGGGGTGAGCAGTTCTTC.

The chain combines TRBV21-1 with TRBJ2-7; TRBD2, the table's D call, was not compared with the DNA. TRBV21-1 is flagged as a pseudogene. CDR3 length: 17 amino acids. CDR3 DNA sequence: TGTGCCAGCACCCTCGGGCCGGGGGAGACGGAAAAATACGAGCAGTACTTC. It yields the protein CASTLGPGETEKYEQYF.

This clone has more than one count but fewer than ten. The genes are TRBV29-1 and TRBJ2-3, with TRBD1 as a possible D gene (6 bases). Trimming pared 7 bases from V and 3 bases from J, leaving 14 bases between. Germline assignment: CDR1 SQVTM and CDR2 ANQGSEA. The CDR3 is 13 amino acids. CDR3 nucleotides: TGCAGCGGGGGCTTCCAGGGGACAGATACGCAGTATTTT. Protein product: CSGGFQGTDTQYF.

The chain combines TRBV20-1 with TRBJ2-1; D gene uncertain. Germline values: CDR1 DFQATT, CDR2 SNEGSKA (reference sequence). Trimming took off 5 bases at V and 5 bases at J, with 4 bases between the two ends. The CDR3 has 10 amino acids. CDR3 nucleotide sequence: TGCAGTGCTGTCGACAATGAGCAGTTCTTC. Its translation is CSAVDNEQFF.

The CDR3 nucleotides are TGTGCCAGCAGCCCGAGGAACACTGAAGCTTTCTTT. Amino acid sequence: CASSPRNTEAFF. The chain carries TRBV3-1 (or the pseudogene TRBV3-2) and TRBJ1-1, with D unresolved. The germline V and J ends were trimmed by 4 bases and 1 base, with 4 bases remaining between them. The CDR3 totals 12 residues. Germline loops: CDR1 LGHDT, CDR2 YNNKEL (reference sequence).

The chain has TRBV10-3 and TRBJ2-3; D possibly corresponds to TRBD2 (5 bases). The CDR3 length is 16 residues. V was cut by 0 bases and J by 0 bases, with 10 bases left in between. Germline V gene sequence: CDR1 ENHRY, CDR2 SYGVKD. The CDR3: CAISESRLSSTDTQYF. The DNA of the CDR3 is TGTGCCATCAGTGAGTCGCGACTATCTAGCACAGATACGCAGTATTTT.